This TCR beta chain was recorded in a study of T cells in women clearing cervical HPV infection listed by TCRdb under 2018. Regarding the complete study: Cases were about 25 women with histologically confirmed HPV16-related CIN3 or worse, including a couple of invasive cancers. Since only a few of the women had HLA typing available, the possibility that HLA type was acting as a confounder could not be ruled out. Cases and controls were matched on year of sample collection and on age within five years. Among cases, blood sampling occurred a median of about 150 days after lesion detection, with an interquartile range of 90 to 200 days. The controls were around 26 women whose single incident HPV16 infection cleared within 12 months with no development of precancer or cancer. Quality controls consisted of five blinded duplicates per group, for a total of 60 or so samples made up of some 50 participants and ten or so replicates. Cases had a median age of approximately 34 years and controls had a median age of approximately 38, with no significant differences in baseline characteristics. The parent cohort enrolled 9,000 to 13,000 women aged 18 or older in Guanacaste, Costa Rica, in about 1993 to 1994 and followed the women for approximately seven years. Blood from cases was collected at the visit where the lesion was first found, while blood from controls was collected once the infection could no longer be detected. This exploratory proof-of-principle case-control study, nested within the Guanacaste HPV Natural History Study in Costa Rica, compared TCR repertoires among women with different cervical HPV16 outcomes.

The CDR1 and CDR2 encoded by the germline V gene (reference sequence) are LNHDA and SQIVND. From its cysteine to its phenylalanine, the CDR3 spans 15 amino acids. Part of the CDR3 DNA is given, 36 bases translated from base 1. What the study reported, not specific to this receptor: Cases were distinguished from controls with an estimated AUC of 0.65 to 0.85 by random forest classifiers combining richness and V gene abundances. Lower TRBV6-7 relative abundance was observed in cases than in controls (approximately 0.1% versus 0.17%; Bonferroni P = 0.0008). T-cell numbers per sample were unknown, so richness differences could reflect varying T-cell content rather than repertoire biology. Whether associations preceded infection or resulted from infection could not be shown with the cross-sectional design, and effector/memory subsets and HPV-specific T cells were not isolated. Significantly higher TCR repertoire richness was observed in CIN3+ cases than in controls across sequencing depths, whereas no difference in evenness was found.

The immunoSEQ assay used multiplex PCR to amplify TCR beta CDR3 regions from an average of roughly 1,200 ng of genomic DNA per sample. The assay corrected primer bias using a complete synthetic TCR repertoire to establish an amplification baseline. The amplicons were sequenced on the Illumina platform. Per the authors' processing: Sequences were error-corrected by clustering with frequency ratios and a modified nearest-neighbor algorithm and were then analyzed in the immunoSEQ Analyzer with IMGT gene definitions. TCR richness and evenness were averaged over 20 rarefaction repeats at each rarefaction depth, excluding samples with fewer sequences than the depth. Wilcoxon rank sum tests with FDR correction were used to compare relative abundances of V, D and J genes between the groups. An intraclass correlation of 95% to 97% for TCR richness and an average of around 71% across over 65 gene segments were obtained from the blinded duplicates. Here the immuneACCESS table is served through TCRdb, limited to in-frame sequences with V and J called. Missing clones are a known gap in these copies; in checked studies unresolved V genes cover under half, and the rest lacks a known reason. V, J and clone size are taken as reported in that table, and D and trimming were inferred from the DNA itself. The sample's records list about 39,000 clones. Under 7% of the sample comes from the top ten.

Worth noting for this clone: Its antigen remains undetermined. The read falls 3 residues short of the CDR3 end, and the missing part is taken from the germline J gene.

Every participant had a single incident cervical HPV16 infection, and women with prevalent HPV16 infections were excluded. Cervical HPV DNA was detected by MY09/MY11 PCR, and genotyping was performed by dot-blot hybridization. Approximately 16 mL of heparinized blood were centrifuged, and the buffy coat was split into aliquots, frozen at -30 degrees C, and then kept at -80 degrees C. Genomic DNA was extracted from buffy coat specimens using QIAGEN kits. Here the chain combines TRBV19 and TRBJ1-2; TRBD1 matches 8 bases in the middle. Sequencing was carried out using blood buffy coat. The clonotype was recovered from a woman between 18 and 75 years old with a cervical HPV16 infection that either progressed to CIN3+ or cleared (not recorded which). The CDR3 region has the sequence CASSIGTGTYNDYTF. The part of the CDR3 DNA that was read is TGTGCCAGTAGTATAGGGACAGGGACTTACAATGAC.